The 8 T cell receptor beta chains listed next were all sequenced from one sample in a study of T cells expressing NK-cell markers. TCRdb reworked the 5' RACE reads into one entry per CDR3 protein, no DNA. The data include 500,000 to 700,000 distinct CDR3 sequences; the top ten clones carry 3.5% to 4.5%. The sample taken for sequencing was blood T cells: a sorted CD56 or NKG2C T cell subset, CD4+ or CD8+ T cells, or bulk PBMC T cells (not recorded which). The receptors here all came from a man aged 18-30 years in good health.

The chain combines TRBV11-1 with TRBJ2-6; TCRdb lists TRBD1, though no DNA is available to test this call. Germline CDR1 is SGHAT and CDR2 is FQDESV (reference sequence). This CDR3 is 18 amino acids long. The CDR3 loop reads CASSLEAQGASGANVLTF. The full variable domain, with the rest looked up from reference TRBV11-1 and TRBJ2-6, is EAEVAQSPRYKITEKSQAVAFWCDPISGHATLYWYRQILGQGPELLVQFQDESVVDDSQLPKDRFSAERLKGVDSTLKIQPAELGDSAMYLCASSLEAQGASGANVLTFGAGSRLTVL.

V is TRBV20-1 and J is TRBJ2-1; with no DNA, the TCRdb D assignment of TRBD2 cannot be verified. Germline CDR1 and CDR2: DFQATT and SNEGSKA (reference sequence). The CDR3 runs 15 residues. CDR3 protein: CSARDETSIINEQFF.

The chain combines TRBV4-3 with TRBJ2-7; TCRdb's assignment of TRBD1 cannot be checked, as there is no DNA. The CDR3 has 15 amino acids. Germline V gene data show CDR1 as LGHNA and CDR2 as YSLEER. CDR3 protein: CASSQGTGLSYEQYF.

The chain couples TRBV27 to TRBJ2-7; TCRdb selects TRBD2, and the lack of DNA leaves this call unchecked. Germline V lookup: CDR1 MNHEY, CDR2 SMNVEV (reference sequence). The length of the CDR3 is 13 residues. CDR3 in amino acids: CASSPPEGSEQYF.

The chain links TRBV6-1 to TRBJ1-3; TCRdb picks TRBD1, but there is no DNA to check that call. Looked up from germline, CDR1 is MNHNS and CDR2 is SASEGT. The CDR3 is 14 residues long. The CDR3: CASTSRVDGNTIYF.

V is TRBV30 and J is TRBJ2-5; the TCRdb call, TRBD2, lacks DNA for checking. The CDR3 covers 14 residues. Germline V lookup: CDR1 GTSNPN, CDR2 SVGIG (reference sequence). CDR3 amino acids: CAWSLTGLSETQYF.

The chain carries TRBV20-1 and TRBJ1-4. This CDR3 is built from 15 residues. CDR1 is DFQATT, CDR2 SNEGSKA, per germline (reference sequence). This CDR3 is CSVHGVLATNEKLFF.

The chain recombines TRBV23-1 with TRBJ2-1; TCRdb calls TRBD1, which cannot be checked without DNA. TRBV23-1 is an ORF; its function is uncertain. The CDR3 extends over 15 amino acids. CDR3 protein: CASKQPGQGFNEQFF.